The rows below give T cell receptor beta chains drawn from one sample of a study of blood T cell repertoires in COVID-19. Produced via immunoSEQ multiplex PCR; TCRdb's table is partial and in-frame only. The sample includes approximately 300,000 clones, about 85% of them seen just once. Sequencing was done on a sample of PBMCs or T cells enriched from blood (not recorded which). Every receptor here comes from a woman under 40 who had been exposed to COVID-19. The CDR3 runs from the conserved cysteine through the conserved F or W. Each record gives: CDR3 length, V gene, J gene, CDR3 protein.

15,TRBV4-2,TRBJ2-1,CASSRSGTESNEQFF
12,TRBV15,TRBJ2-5,CATRITEETQYF
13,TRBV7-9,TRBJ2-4,CASSQTTPNIQYF
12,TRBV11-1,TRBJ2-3,CASSTGEDTQYF
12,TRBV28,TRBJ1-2,CATGGRIYGYTF
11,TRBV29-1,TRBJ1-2,CSVGGSYGYTF
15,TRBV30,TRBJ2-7,CAWSDRRQGAYEQYF
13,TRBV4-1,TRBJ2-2,CASRTGGTGELFF
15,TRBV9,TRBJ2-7,CASSVEAGTFNEQYF
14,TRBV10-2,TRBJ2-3,CASRETGFLDTQYF
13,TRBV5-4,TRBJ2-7,CASSLGLALEQYF
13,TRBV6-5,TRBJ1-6,CATQRGTNSPLHF
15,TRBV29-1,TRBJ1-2,CSVEAGGGHYYTHTF
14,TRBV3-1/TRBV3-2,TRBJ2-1,CASSQWGQYNEQFF
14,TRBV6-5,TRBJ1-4,CASSSPAGAEKLFF
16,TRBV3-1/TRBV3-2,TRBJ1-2,CASSQFTGGTTYGYTF
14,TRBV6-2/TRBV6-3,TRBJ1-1,CASSDRALNTEAFF
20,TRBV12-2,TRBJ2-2,CASRFSGTSAERSNTGELFF
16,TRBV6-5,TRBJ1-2,CASSYSTGAINYGYTF
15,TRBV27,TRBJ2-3,CASSAAGGFTDTQYF
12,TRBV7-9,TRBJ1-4,CASSLRDEKLFF
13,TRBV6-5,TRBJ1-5,CASNTGMHQPQHF
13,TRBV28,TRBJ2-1,CASSLLQDNEQFF
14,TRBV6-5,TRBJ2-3,CASRTSGSTDTQYF
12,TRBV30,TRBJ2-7,CAWSPTGYEQYF
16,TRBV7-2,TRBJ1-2,CASSHSRDRGWGGYTF
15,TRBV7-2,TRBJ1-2,CASSLATGVNYGYTF
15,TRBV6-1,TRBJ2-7,CASSEGGGPTYEQYF
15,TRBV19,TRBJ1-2,CASSLSTGGNYGYTF
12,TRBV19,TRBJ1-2,CASSIYAYGYTF
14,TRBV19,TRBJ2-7,CASGVQRGSYEQYF
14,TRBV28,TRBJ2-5,CALSGGGVLETQYF
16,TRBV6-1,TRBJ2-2,CASSDPGLANTGELFF
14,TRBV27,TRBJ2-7,CASSLSQGAYEQYF
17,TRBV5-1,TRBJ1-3,CASSKGDRLFSGNTIYF
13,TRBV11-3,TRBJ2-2,CASSLTVVGELFF
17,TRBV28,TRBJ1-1,CASSSSQAGFRNTEAFF
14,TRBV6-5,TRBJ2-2,CASTQLTATGELFF
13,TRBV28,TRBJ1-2,CASRVSGERGYTF
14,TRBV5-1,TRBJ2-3,CASSLGESTDTQYF
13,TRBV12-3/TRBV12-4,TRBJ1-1,CASSRFRNTEAFF
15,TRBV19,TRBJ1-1,CASSIYGQGGTEAFF
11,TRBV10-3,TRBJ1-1,CATGNRGEAFF
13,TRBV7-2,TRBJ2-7,CASSLGVYYEQYF
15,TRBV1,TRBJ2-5,CTSESGGGFQETQYF